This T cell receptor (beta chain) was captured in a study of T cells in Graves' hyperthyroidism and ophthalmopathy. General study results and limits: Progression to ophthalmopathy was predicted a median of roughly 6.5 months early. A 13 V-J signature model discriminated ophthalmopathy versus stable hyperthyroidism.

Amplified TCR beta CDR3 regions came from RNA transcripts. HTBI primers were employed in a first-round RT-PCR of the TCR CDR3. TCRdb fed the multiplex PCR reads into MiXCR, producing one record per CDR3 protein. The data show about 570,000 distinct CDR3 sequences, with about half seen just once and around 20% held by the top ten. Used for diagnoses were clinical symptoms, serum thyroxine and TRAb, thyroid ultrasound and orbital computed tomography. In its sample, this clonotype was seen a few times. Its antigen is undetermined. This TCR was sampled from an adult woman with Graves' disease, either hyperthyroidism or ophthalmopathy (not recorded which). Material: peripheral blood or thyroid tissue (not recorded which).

The CDR3, as DNA: TGTGCCAGCAGTCAATGGGGGACCGGGGCCAACGTCCTGACTTTC. This sequence encodes CASSQWGTGANVLTF. The rearrangement joins TRBV27 to TRBJ2-6; possibly TRBD1 or TRBD2 for D (5 bases each). Germline V CDR1 and CDR2: MNHEY, SMNVEV (reference sequence). The CDR3 runs 15 residues. V lost 5 bases to trimming and J lost 4 bases, with 12 bases between them.